The entry below gives a single T cell receptor beta chain sequence along with its context. This receptor's antigen is unknown. The record has no base qualities; no much larger clone is one base away. The source of the sample is a study of control samples from healthy donors and cancer patients (TCRdb year 2020). Measured from the cysteine to the phenylalanine, the CDR3 is 13 residues long. The retained sequence is limited to the CDR3, 39 bases, with the frame set at the first base. Sequences SQVTM (CDR1) and ANQGSEA (CDR2) are obtained from the germline V gene. The trim is 6 bases for V and 3 bases for J, with a gap of 12 bases between the germline ends. Libraries were made using the immunoSEQ multiplex PCR assay. This immuneACCESS table, as held by TCRdb, lists in-frame sequences with V and J called but not all clones. Of the missing ones, under half trace to an unresolved V gene in checked studies; the others have no known cause. The sample data list 70,000 to 90,000 clones, and about 90% of these were observed just once. The ten largest clones capture 1.5% to 2% of the sample.

The sample taken for sequencing was PBMCs. The sequence was collected from an older woman with head and neck cancer. The sequence joins TRBV29-1 to TRBJ1-5; confidence is insufficient to name the D gene. The nucleotide sequence reads as follows: TGCAGCGTGTCGGACGGACTCAATCAGCCCCAGCATTTT. Translated, this gives CSVSDGLNQPQHF.